This paragraph reports one T cell receptor (beta chain). The sample comes from a study of blood T cell repertoires in COVID-19. Study summary: Some COVID-19 samples were acute and others convalescent; all came from the United States, Italy and Spain. From T cells, B-cell-depleted T cells, or PBMCs came the material, which was cDNA or gDNA.

This CDR3 contains 16 residues. V gave up 0 bases and J gave up 3 bases; unmatched junction bases: 7. Germline V gives CDR1 LGHDT, CDR2 YNNKEL (reference sequence). As processed by the authors: Nucleated cell counts were estimated from reference gene primer amplification. Generated by immunoSEQ multiplex PCR, the TCRdb table keeps only in-frame clones and is missing some. V and J calls and clone size are given by that table; D and trimming were obtained from the DNA. The sample yields roughly 200,000 clones, over 75% seen once. The TCR was taken from a man aged 45-65 years who had recovered from COVID-19. The chain uses TRBV3-1 (or the pseudogene TRBV3-2) and TRBJ1-2; 7 bases are shared with TRBD1. Input material: peripheral blood. The CDR3 region has the DNA TGTGCCAGCAGCCAAGACGGTAGGGGGCGAGACTATGGCTACACCTTC. It translates to CASSQDGRGRDYGYTF.